The present TCR beta chain was sequenced within a study of response to subunit inactivated influenza vaccine. One entry per CDR3 protein, called by TCRdb with MiXCR from the RT-PCR reads. The repertoire holds 500,000 to 700,000 distinct CDR3 sequences, with 20% to 25% as singletons. The junction had 14 bases not matched to a gene; V was cut back by 5 bases and J by 12 bases. The CDR3 consists of 14 residues. Germline V gene sequence: CDR1 DFQATT, CDR2 SNEGSKA (reference sequence). The sample was also linked to a second study, of T cells expressing NK-cell markers. That report notes: With UMIs, 5'RACE template switching was used to make TCR beta cDNA. Researchers got TCR beta repertoires out of sorted CD3+CD56+NKG2C+, CD3+CD56+NKG2C- and CD3+CD56-NKG2C+ T cells. Within the sequenced cohort of eight donors, seven exhibited HCMV seropositivity and one was seronegative. Several of the experiments relied on an anti-gamma-delta TCR antibody so that only alpha-beta TCR T cells were sorted.

The sample consisted of CD4+ T cells sorted from PBMCs, taken about 11 days after vaccination. This clonotype originated in a man aged 50-60 years who received an inactivated influenza vaccine. V gene TRBV20-1 combines with J gene TRBJ2-1; 9 bases align to TRBD1. CDR3 protein: CSAGLTGGPRGQFF. CDR3 DNA: TGCAGTGCTGGTTTAACAGGGGGCCCTAGGGGGCAGTTCTTC.